A selection of T cell receptor beta chains follows, all from one sample in a study of blood T cell repertoires in COVID-19. Libraries were prepared by immunoSEQ multiplex PCR; TCRdb keeps only in-frame clonotypes and omits some of them. In the table there are around 19,000 clones, about 90% of which are singletons. What was sequenced was peripheral blood. The receptor set was obtained from a human donor in a cohort sampled during active COVID-19. The CDR3 runs from the conserved cysteine through the conserved F or W. Each record gives: CDR3 protein, CDR3 DNA, clone size, J gene, D gene, V gene. D genes are given only for firm matches. Not every row has a clone size; where given, it reads once, few, many or a size class.

CDR3 protein: CASSESRASAGLGNEQFF
CDR3 DNA: TGCGCCAGCAGTGAGTCGCGTGCTAGCGCCGGGTTGGGTAATGAGCAGTTCTTC
clone size: -
J gene: TRBJ2-1
D gene: -
V gene: TRBV10-2

CDR3 protein: CASSLAGTGNTGELFF
CDR3 DNA: TGTGCCAGCAGCCTGGCCGGGACAGGGAACACCGGGGAGCTGTTTTTT
clone size: -
J gene: TRBJ2-2
D gene: TRBD1
V gene: TRBV3-1/TRBV3-2

CDR3 protein: CASSQRRSAGETQYF
CDR3 DNA: TGTGCCAGCAGCCAACGTCGGTCAGCAGGAGAGACCCAGTACTTC
clone size: once
J gene: TRBJ2-5
D gene: -
V gene: TRBV14

CDR3 protein: CASSRTRGGETQYF
CDR3 DNA: TGTGCCAGCAGCCGGACCCGCGGAGGGGAGACCCAGTACTTC
clone size: -
J gene: TRBJ2-5
D gene: -
V gene: TRBV7-6

CDR3 protein: CASSEYGGGGELFF
CDR3 DNA: TGTGCCAGCAGTGAATATGGGGGAGGCGGGGAGCTGTTTTTT
clone size: -
J gene: TRBJ2-2
D gene: -
V gene: TRBV25-1

CDR3 protein: CASSSSSGGPSSYNEQFF
CDR3 DNA: TGTGCCAGCAGTTCCTCTAGCGGGGGGCCTAGCTCCTACAATGAGCAGTTCTTC
clone size: -
J gene: TRBJ2-1
D gene: TRBD2
V gene: TRBV28

CDR3 protein: CASSQATGSSGNTIYF
CDR3 DNA: TGTGCCAGCAGCCAAGCCACAGGGTCCTCTGGAAACACCATATATTTT
clone size: -
J gene: TRBJ1-3
D gene: -
V gene: TRBV3-1/TRBV3-2

CDR3 protein: CASGFGNLEEKLFF
CDR3 DNA: TGTGCTAGTGGTTTCGGTAACCTGGAGGAAAAACTGTTTTTT
clone size: -
J gene: TRBJ1-4
D gene: -
V gene: TRBV12-5

CDR3 protein: CASSLAGYSNSPLHF
CDR3 DNA: TGCGCCAGCAGCTTGGCGGGATATAGTAATTCACCCCTCCACTTT
clone size: once
J gene: TRBJ1-6
D gene: -
V gene: TRBV5-1

CDR3 protein: CASSKGQRETQYF
CDR3 DNA: TGTGCCAGCAGCAAAGGACAGAGGGAGACCCAGTACTTC
clone size: -
J gene: TRBJ2-5
D gene: -
V gene: TRBV11-2